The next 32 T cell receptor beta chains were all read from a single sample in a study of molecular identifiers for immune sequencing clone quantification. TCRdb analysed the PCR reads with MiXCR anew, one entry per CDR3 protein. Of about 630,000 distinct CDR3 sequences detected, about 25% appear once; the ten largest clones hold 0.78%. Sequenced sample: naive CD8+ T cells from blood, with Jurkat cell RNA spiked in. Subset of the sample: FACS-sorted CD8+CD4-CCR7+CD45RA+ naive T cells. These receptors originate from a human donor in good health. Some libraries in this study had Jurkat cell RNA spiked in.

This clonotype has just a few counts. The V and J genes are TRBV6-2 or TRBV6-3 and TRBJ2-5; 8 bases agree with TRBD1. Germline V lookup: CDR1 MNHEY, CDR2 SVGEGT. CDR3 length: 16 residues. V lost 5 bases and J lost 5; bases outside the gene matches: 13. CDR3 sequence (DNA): TGTGCCAGCAGTCCCCATTGGACAGGGTTGATGGAGACCCAGTACTTC. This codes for CASSPHWTGLMETQYF.

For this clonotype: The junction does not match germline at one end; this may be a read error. The CDR3 nucleotides are TGTGCCAGCAGCTTCAGGCTTTGGGAGGAGCAGTACTTC. This translates into CASSFRLWEEQYF. V is TRBV5-3 and J is TRBJ2-7; possible D gene TRBD2, 5 bases. TRBV5-3 falls under the ORF class, with uncertain function. This CDR3 is built from 13 residues.

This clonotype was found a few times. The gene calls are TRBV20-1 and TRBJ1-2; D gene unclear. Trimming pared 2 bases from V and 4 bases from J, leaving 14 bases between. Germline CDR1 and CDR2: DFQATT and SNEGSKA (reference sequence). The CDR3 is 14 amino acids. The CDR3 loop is CSARILASIYGYTF. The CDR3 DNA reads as TGCAGTGCTAGAATTCTCGCCAGCATCTATGGCTACACCTTC.

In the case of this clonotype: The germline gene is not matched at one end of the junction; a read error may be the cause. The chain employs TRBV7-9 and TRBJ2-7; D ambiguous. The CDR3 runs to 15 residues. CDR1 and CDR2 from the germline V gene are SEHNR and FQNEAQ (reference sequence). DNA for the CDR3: TGTGTCAGCAGCGCGCCTGAGTGGGGTACGTACGAGCAGTACTTC. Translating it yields CVSSAPEWGTYEQYF.

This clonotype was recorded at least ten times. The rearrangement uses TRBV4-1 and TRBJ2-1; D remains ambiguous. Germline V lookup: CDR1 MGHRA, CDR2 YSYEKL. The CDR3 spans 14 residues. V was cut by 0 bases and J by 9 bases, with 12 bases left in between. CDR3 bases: TGCGCCAGCAGCCAAGATCAGGCTTGGGGTGAGCAGTTCTTC. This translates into CASSQDQAWGEQFF.

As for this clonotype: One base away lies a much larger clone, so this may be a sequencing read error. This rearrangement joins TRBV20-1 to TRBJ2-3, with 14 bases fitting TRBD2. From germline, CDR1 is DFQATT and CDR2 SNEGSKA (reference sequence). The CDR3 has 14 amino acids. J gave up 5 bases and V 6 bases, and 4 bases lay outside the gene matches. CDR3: CSALGLAGGDTQYF. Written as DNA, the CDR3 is TGCAGTGCCCTAGGACTAGCGGGAGGAGATACGCAGTATTTT.

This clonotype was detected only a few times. The CDR3 is CASSQDPRLAGENEQFF. The CDR3 DNA follows: TGTGCCAGCAGCCAAGATCCCCGGCTAGCGGGAGAGAATGAGCAGTTCTTC. This chain uses TRBV3-1 with TRBJ2-1; TRBD2 matches at 10 bases. J gave up 7 bases and V 0 bases, and 9 bases lay outside the gene matches. Germline CDR1 LGHDT, CDR2 YNNKEL (reference sequence). CDR3 length: 17 residues.

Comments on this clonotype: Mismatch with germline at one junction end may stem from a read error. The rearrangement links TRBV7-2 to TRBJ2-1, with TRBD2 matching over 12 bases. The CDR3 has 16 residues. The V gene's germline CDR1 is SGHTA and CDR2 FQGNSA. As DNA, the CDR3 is TGTGTCAGCAGCTTACTTGCGACTAGCGGGGGAGAAGGGCAGTTCTTC. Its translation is CVSSLLATSGGEGQFF.

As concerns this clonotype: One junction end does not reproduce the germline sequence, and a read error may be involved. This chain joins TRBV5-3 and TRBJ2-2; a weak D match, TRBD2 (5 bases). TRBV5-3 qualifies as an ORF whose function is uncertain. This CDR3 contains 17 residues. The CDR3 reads CASSLGLGGRYPGELFF. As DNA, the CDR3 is TGTGCCAGCAGCTTGGGGTTAGGTGGGAGATACCCCGGGGAGCTGTTTTTT.

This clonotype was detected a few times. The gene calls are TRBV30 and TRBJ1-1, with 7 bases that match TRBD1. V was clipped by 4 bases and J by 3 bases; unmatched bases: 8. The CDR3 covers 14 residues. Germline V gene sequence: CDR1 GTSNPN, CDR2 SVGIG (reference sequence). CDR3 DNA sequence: TGTGCCTGGAATTTGGTAGGGGGCGACACTGAAGCTTTCTTT. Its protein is CAWNLVGGDTEAFF.

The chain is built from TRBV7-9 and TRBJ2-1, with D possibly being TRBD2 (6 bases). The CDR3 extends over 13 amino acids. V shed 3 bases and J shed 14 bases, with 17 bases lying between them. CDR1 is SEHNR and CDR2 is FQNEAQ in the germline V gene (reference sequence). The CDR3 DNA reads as TGTGCCAGCAGCTTGGCAATAGCGGACTGGGAGTTCTTC. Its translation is CASSLAIADWEFF.

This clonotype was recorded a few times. The CDR3 loop is CATNSFSRPDTQYF. The CDR3 DNA follows: TGTGCCACCAATAGTTTCTCACGCCCAGATACGCAGTATTTT. The chain joins TRBV27 to TRBJ2-3; no definite D call. This CDR3 has 14 residues. Germline CDR1 is MNHEY and CDR2 is SMNVEV (reference sequence). Trimming took off 10 bases at V and 4 bases at J, with 18 bases between the two ends.

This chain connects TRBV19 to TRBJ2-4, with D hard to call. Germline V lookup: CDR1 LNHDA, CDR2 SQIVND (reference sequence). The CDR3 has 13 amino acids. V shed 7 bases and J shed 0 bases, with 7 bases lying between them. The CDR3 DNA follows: TGTGCCAGTACTTCACGAGCCAAAAACATTCAGTACTTC. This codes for CASTSRAKNIQYF. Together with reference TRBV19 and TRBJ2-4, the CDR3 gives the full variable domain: DGGITQSPKYLFRKEGQNVTLSCEQNLNHDAMYWYRQDPGQGLRLIYYSQIVNDFQKGDIAEGYSVSREKKESFPLTVTSAQKNPTAFYLCASTSRAKNIQYFGAGTRLSVL.

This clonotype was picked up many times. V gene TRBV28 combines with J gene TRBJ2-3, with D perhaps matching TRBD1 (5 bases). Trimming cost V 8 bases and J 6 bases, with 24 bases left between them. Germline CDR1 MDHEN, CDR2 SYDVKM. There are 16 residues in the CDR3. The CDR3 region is CASLQDQGSFVDTQYF. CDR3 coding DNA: TGTGCCAGCCTCCAAGACCAGGGATCGTTCGTTGATACGCAGTATTTT.

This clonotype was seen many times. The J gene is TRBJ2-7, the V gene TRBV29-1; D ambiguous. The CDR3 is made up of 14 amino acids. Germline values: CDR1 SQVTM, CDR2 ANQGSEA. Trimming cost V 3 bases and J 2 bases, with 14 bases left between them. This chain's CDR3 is CSVEDPGPTYEQYF. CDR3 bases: TGCAGCGTTGAGGACCCGGGCCCCACCTACGAGCAGTACTTC.

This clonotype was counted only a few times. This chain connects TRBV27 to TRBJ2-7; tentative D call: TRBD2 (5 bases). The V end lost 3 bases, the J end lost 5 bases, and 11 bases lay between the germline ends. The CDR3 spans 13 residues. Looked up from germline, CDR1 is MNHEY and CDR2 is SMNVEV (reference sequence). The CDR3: CASSLGRRNEQYF. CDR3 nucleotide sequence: TGTGCCAGCAGTTTGGGCAGGAGGAACGAGCAGTACTTC.

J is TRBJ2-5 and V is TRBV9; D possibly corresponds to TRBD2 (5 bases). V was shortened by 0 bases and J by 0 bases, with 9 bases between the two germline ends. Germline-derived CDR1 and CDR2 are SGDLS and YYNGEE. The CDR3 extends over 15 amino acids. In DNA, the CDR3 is TGTGCCAGCAGCGTAGGAGGGTCGGACCAAGAGACCCAGTACTTC. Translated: CASSVGGSDQETQYF. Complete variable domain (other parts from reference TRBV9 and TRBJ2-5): DSGVTQTPKHLITATGQRVTLRCSPRSGDLSVYWYQQSLDQGLQFLIQYYNGEERAKGNILERFSAQQFPDLHSELNLSSLELGDSALYFCASSVGGSDQETQYFGPGTRLLVL.

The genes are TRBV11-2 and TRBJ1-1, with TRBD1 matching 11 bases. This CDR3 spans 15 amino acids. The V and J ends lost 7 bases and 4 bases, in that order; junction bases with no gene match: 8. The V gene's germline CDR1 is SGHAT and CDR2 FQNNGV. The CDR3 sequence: CASKDRGQVGTEAFF. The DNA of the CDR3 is TGTGCCAGCAAGGACAGGGGGCAAGTCGGCACTGAAGCTTTCTTT.

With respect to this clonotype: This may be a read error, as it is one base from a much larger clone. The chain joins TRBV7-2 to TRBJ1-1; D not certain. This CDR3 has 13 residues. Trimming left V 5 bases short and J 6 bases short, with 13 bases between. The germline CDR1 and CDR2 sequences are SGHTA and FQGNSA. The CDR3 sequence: CASSLSYGAEAFF. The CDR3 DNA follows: TGTGCCAGCAGCCTTTCTTATGGTGCTGAAGCTTTCTTT.

The CDR3 nucleotides are TGCGCCAGCAGCCAAGATTTCGCTAGCGGGTCCCACTACAATGAGCAGTTCTTC. This encodes CASSQDFASGSHYNEQFF. The chain couples TRBV4-3 to TRBJ2-1, with 8 bases lining up with TRBD2. Germline CDR1 is LGHNA and CDR2 is YSLEER. The V gene end was trimmed by 0 bases and the J gene end by 3 bases; junction bases not matched to a gene: 10. CDR3 length equals 18 residues.

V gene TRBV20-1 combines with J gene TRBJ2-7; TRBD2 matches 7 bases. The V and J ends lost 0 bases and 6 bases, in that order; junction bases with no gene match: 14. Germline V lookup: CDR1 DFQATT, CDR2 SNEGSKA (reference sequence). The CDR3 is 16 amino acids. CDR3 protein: CSAREEGAGATCEQYF. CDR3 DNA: TGCAGTGCTAGAGAAGAAGGGGCGGGAGCAACCTGCGAGCAGTACTTC.

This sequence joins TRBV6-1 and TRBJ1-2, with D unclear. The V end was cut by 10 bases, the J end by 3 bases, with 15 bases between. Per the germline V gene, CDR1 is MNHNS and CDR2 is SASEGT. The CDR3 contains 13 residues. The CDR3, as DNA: TGTGCCACCGATTGGGCCCATTACTATGGCTACACCTTC. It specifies CATDWAHYYGYTF.

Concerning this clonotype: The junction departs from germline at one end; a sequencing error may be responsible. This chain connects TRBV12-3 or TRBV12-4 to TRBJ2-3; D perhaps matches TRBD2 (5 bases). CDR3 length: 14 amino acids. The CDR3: CASSFGLDTDTLYF. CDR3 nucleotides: TGTGCCAGCAGTTTTGGACTCGACACAGATACGCTGTATTTT.

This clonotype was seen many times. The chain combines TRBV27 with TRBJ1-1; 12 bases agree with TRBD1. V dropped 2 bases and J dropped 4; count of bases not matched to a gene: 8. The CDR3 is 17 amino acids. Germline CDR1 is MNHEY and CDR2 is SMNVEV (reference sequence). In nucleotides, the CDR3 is TGTGCCAGCAGTTTAGGGGACAGGGGGCCCAAGGGCACTGAAGCTTTCTTT. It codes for CASSLGDRGPKGTEAFF.

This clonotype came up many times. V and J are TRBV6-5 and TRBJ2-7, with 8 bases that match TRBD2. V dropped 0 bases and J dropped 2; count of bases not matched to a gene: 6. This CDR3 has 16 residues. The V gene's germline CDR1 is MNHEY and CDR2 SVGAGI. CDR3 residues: CASSYSGGGSPYEQYF. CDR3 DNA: TGTGCCAGCAGTTACTCAGGCGGGGGGAGTCCCTACGAGCAGTACTTC.

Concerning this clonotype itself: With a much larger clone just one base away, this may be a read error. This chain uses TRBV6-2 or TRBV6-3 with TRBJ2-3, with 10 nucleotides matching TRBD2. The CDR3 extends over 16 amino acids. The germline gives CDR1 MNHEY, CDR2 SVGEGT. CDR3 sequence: CASSRVPSGRTGTQYF. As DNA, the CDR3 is TGTGCCAGCAGTCGCGTCCCTAGCGGGAGAACAGGTACGCAGTATTTT.

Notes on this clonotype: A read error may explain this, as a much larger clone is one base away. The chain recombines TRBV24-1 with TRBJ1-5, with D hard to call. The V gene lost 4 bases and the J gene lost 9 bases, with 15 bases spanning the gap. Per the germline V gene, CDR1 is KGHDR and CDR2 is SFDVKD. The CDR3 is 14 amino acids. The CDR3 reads CATSDRSTSGPQHF. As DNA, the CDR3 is TGTGCCACCAGTGACCGGTCCACCTCAGGGCCCCAGCATTTT.

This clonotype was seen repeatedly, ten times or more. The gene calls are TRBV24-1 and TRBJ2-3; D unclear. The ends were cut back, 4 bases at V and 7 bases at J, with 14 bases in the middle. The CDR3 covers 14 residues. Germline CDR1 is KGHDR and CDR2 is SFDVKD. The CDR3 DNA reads TGTGCCACCAGTGACTTCTCGGAAGCAAATACGCAGTATTTT. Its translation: CATSDFSEANTQYF.

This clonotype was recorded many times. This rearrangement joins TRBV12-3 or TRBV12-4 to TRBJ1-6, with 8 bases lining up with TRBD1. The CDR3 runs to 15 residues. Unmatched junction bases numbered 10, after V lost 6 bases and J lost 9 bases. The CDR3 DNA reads TGTGCCAGCAGCTTTACTGGACAGGGCGGTTCACCCCTCCACTTT. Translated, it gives CASSFTGQGGSPLHF.

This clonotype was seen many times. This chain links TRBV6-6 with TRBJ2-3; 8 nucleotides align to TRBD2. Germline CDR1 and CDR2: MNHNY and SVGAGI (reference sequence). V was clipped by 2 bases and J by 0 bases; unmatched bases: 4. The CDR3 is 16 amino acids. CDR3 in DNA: TGTGCCAGCAGTTACCACGTAGCGGGGAGCACAGATACGCAGTATTTT. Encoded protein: CASSYHVAGSTDTQYF.

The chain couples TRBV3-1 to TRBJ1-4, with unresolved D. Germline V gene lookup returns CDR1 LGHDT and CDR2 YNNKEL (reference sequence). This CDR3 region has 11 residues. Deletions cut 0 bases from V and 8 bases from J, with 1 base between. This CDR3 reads CASSQDEKLFF. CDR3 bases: TGTGCCAGCAGCCAAGACGAAAAACTGTTTTTT.

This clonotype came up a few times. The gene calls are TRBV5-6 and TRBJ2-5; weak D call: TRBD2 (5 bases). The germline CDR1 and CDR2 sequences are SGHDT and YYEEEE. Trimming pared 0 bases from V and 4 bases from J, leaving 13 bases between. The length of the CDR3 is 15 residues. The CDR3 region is CASSLVAAGRETQYF. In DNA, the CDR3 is TGTGCCAGCAGCTTGGTGGCAGCTGGGAGAGAGACCCAGTACTTC.